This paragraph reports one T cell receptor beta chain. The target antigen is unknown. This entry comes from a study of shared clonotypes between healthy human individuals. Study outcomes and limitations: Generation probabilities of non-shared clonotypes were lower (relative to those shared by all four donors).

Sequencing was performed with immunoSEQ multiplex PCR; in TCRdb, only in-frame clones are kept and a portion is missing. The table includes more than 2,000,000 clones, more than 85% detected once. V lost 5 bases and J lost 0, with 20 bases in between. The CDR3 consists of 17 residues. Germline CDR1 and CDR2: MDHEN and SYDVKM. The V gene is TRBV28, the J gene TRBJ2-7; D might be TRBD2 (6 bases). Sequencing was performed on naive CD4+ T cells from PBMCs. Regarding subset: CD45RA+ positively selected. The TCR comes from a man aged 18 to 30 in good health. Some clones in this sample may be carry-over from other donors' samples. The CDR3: CASSLLNSGLASYEQYF. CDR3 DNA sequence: TGTGCCAGCAGTCTCCTAAATAGCGGTTTGGCCTCCTACGAGCAGTACTTC.